These 27 T cell receptor beta chains were all obtained from the same sample, sequenced in a study of metastatic and nonmetastatic thyroid tumors. TCRdb reanalyzed the PCR reads with MiXCR. The sample has under 25,000 clones, roughly 25% seen once. Not a single patient had been given any form of treatment at any point before undergoing thyroid surgery. The source material was blood. Receptors originate from a male donor with papillary thyroid cancer or a benign thyroid nodule (not recorded which). Some clones in this sample may be carry-over from other donors' samples.

The gene calls are TRBV27 and TRBJ2-5; D is undetermined. V lost 3 bases and J 5 bases, leaving 13 bases between the germline ends. This CDR3 is 14 amino acids long. Germline CDR1 is MNHEY and CDR2 is SMNVEV (reference sequence). DNA of the CDR3: TGTGCCAGCAGTTTCCGGACGGACGGGGAGACCCAGTACTTC. Translated: CASSFRTDGETQYF.

This chain links TRBV27 with TRBJ1-1; D is unclear. Germline V CDR1 and CDR2: MNHEY, SMNVEV (reference sequence). Trimming cost V 2 bases and J 1 base, with 11 bases left between them. This CDR3 spans 15 amino acids. This CDR3 reads CASSLRGLGNTEAFF. In nucleotides, the CDR3 is TGTGCCAGCAGTTTACGTGGCCTGGGGAACACTGAAGCTTTCTTT.

This rearrangement joins TRBV9 to TRBJ2-3; D is possibly TRBD2 (5 bases). Trimming shortened V by 4 bases and J by 10 bases, and 22 bases separated the two germline ends. The CDR3 covers 15 residues. Germline V gene data show CDR1 as SGDLS and CDR2 as YYNGEE. CDR3: CASSPEGVRTGAQYF. The CDR3 nucleotides read TGTGCCAGCAGCCCAGAGGGAGTCCGCACTGGGGCGCAGTATTTT. Full variable domain (remainder filled in from reference TRBV9 and TRBJ2-3): DSGVTQTPKHLITATGQRVTLRCSPRSGDLSVYWYQQSLDQGLQFLIQYYNGEERAKGNILERFSAQQFPDLHSELNLSSLELGDSALYFCASSPEGVRTGAQYFGPGTRLTVL.

This clone was seen at least ten times. The gene calls are TRBV28 and TRBJ2-3; TRBD2 matches 10 bases. CDR1 and CDR2 (germline): MDHEN, SYDVKM. The CDR3 spans 16 residues. Trimming took 4 bases from V and 0 from J; bases not matched to a gene: 4. Written as DNA, the CDR3 is TGTGCCAGCAGTTCCCCAGCGGGGGGGAGCACAGATACGCAGTATTTT. Encoded protein: CASSSPAGGSTDTQYF.

J is TRBJ2-2 and V is TRBV19; D ambiguous. The CDR3 contains 14 residues. Germline loops: CDR1 LNHDA, CDR2 SQIVND (reference sequence). V dropped 8 bases and J dropped 1 base, with 11 bases sitting between them. This CDR3 reads CASSGTLNTGELFF. DNA of the CDR3: TGTGCCAGTTCTGGAACCCTGAACACCGGGGAGCTGTTTTTT. Based on the CDR3 plus reference TRBV19 and TRBJ2-2, the full variable domain is DGGITQSPKYLFRKEGQNVTLSCEQNLNHDAMYWYRQDPGQGLRLIYYSQIVNDFQKGDIAEGYSVSREKKESFPLTVTSAQKNPTAFYLCASSGTLNTGELFFGEGSRLTVL.

The table lists this clone with a few counts. The chain uses TRBV20-1 and TRBJ1-1; D might be TRBD1 (5 bases). This CDR3 spans 11 amino acids. Germline V gene data show CDR1 as DFQATT and CDR2 as SNEGSKA (reference sequence). The ends were cut back, 5 bases at V and 3 bases at J, with 7 bases in the middle. CDR3: CSAGTDTEAFF. As DNA, the CDR3 is TGCAGTGCTGGGACTGACACTGAAGCTTTCTTT.

This sequence joins TRBV6-2 or TRBV6-3 and TRBJ1-2; a weak D match, TRBD1 (5 bases). The length of the CDR3 is 13 residues. Germline V gene sequence: CDR1 MNHEY, CDR2 SVGEGT. V lost 8 bases and J 8 bases, leaving 18 bases between the germline ends. In nucleotides, the CDR3 is TGTGCCAGCGGTCGGGGGACTCCTCGCGGCTACACCTTC. Its protein product is CASGRGTPRGYTF.

This clone was seen a handful of times. The CDR3, as DNA: TGTGCCAGCAGTGGCCGACTAGCGGGAGGGACAGATACGCAGTATTTT. It translates to CASSGRLAGGTDTQYF. The chain has TRBV27 and TRBJ2-3; 14 bases fit TRBD2. With 5 bases clipped from V and 3 bases from J, the junction kept 4 bases outside the gene matches. Germline V gives CDR1 MNHEY, CDR2 SMNVEV (reference sequence). There are 16 residues in the CDR3.

This clone was counted at least ten times. This CDR3 is also generated by other DNA sequences in the sample. J is TRBJ1-2 and V is TRBV20-1; weak D call: TRBD1 (5 bases). Germline lookup yields CDR1 DFQATT and CDR2 SNEGSKA (reference sequence). V lost 0 bases to trimming and J lost 4 bases, with 33 bases between them. This CDR3 comprises 21 residues. DNA of the CDR3: TGCAGTGCTAGAGATTCGTTTTTTCGGCTGGTGGGCGGGGGAGATCTCTATGGCTACACCTTC. Protein product: CSARDSFFRLVGGGDLYGYTF.

This clone showed up just a few times. The chain joins TRBV28 to TRBJ1-4; a weak D match, TRBD1 (5 bases). CDR1 is MDHEN, CDR2 SYDVKM, per germline. V lost 6 bases to trimming and J lost 7 bases, with 18 bases between them. The CDR3 sequence is 15 residues long. DNA for the CDR3: TGTGCCAGCAGACCCGGGGGTTCTGGGGGTGAAAAACTGTTTTTT. It translates to CASRPGGSGGEKLFF.

This clone was seen a single time. The V and J genes are TRBV7-2 and TRBJ2-5; the D gene is possibly TRBD2 (6 bases). Germline V CDR1 and CDR2: SGHTA, FQGNSA. Trimming took 6 bases from V and 0 from J, leaving 20 bases between them. CDR3 length equals 17 residues. The CDR3 is CASSPEEGFWYQETQYF. CDR3 nucleotide sequence: TGTGCCAGCAGTCCCGAGGAGGGTTTTTGGTACCAAGAGACCCAGTACTTC.

The chain links TRBV27 to TRBJ2-7, with TRBD2 matching 10 bases. V trimming: 0 bases; J trimming: 7 bases; junction bases outside the gene matches: 6. This CDR3 is 15 amino acids long. From germline, CDR1 is MNHEY and CDR2 SMNVEV (reference sequence). CDR3 nucleotide sequence: TGTGCCAGCAGTTTATCGAGAGCGGGAGGGCGTGAGCAGTACTTC. Amino acids: CASSLSRAGGREQYF.

In its sample, this clone ranks as medium-sized (0.01 to 0.1%). V is TRBV6-1 and J is TRBJ1-5; 10 bases align to TRBD1. The junction had 3 bases not matched to a gene; V was cut back by 4 bases and J by 9 bases. From germline, CDR1 is MNHNS and CDR2 SASEGT. CDR3 length: 13 amino acids. CDR3 DNA sequence: TGTGCCAGCAGTGGGACAGGGGGAAGGCCCCAGCATTTT. It encodes CASSGTGGRPQHF.

In this sample, this clone turned up many times. The chain uses TRBV6-5 and TRBJ2-5; 9 bases map to TRBD1. Germline-derived CDR1 and CDR2 are MNHEY and SVGAGI. The J segment lost 5 bases and the V segment lost 2 bases, leaving 6 bases of the junction unmatched. This CDR3 is 15 amino acids long. CDR3 amino acids: CASSYGGQGFETQYF. The CDR3 DNA is TGTGCCAGCAGTTACGGTGGACAGGGGTTTGAGACCCAGTACTTC.

Only one count was recorded for this clone. This specimen includes other DNA sequences encoding the same CDR3. The V gene is TRBV11-2, the J gene TRBJ1-2; D possibly corresponds to TRBD1 (5 bases). The CDR3 contains 13 residues. V was cut by 1 base and J by 4 bases, with 7 bases left in between. In germline, CDR1 is SGHAT, CDR2 FQNNGV. CDR3 DNA sequence: TGTGCCAGCAGCTTAGGGGGCGGCTATGGCTACACCTTC. Translation: CASSLGGGYGYTF.

This clone turned up a few times. The rearrangement joins TRBV9 to TRBJ2-7, with D hard to call. This CDR3 region has 15 residues. V was cut by 0 bases and J by 0 bases, with 10 bases left in between. Germline CDR1 SGDLS, CDR2 YYNGEE. CDR3 sequence reads: CASSVGPRPSYEQYF. CDR3 bases: TGTGCCAGCAGCGTAGGGCCAAGACCCTCCTACGAGCAGTACTTC.

By proportion, this clone is medium-sized. This rearrangement joins TRBV27 to TRBJ2-1; no definite D call. Trimming removed 1 base at V and 1 base at J, with 14 bases between. The CDR3 runs to 17 residues. Germline CDR1 and CDR2: MNHEY and SMNVEV (reference sequence). CDR3 loop: CASSLWAGASSYNEQFF. In DNA form, the CDR3 reads TGTGCCAGCAGTTTATGGGCAGGAGCCTCTTCCTACAATGAGCAGTTCTTC.

This clone was found many times. The chain uses TRBV5-4 and TRBJ1-6, with 7 positions matching TRBD1. The CDR3 covers 14 residues. Germline CDR1 is SGHNT and CDR2 is YYREEE (reference sequence). The V and J ends lost 6 bases and 7 bases, in that order; junction bases with no gene match: 7. Here the CDR3 reads CASTLRGTNSPLHF. CDR3 sequence (DNA): TGTGCCAGCACCCTCAGGGGGACGAATTCACCCCTCCACTTT.

V and J are TRBV2 and TRBJ1-6; a weak D match, TRBD1 (6 bases). V was shortened by 10 bases and J by 5 bases, with 21 bases between the two germline ends. CDR1 and CDR2 (germline): SNHLY, FYNNEI. CDR3 size: 16 residues. The CDR3 loop is CATEGWDPGDNSPLHF. The CDR3 DNA sequence: TGTGCCACCGAAGGGTGGGACCCAGGGGATAATTCACCCCTCCACTTT.

This clone occurred many times. The rearrangement links TRBV5-1 to TRBJ2-7, with a possible D match to TRBD2 (5 bases). Per the germline V gene, CDR1 is SGHRS and CDR2 is YFSETQ. The CDR3 covers 13 residues. The V end lost 6 bases, the J end lost 4 bases, and 14 bases lay between the germline ends. CDR3 loop: CASNLDFTYEQYF. The CDR3 DNA sequence: TGCGCCAGCAACCTGGACTTCACGTACGAGCAGTACTTC.

This clone was picked up a small number of times. The chain uses TRBV6-1 and TRBJ1-3, with 7 bases fitting TRBD1. This CDR3 spans 15 amino acids. J lost 0 bases, V lost 4 bases, and 3 bases had no gene match. The germline CDR1 and CDR2 sequences are MNHNS and SASEGT. The DNA of the CDR3 is TGTGCCAGCAGTGCGGACAGGAACTCTGGAAACACCATATATTTT. This codes for CASSADRNSGNTIYF.

The chain couples TRBV19 to TRBJ1-5, with D tentatively TRBD1 (5 bases). This CDR3 is 17 amino acids long. Trimming pared 1 base from V and 1 base from J, leaving 14 bases between. Per the germline V gene, CDR1 is LNHDA and CDR2 is SQIVND (reference sequence). CDR3 residues: CASSIVPTGVSNQPQHF. In DNA, the CDR3 is TGTGCCAGTAGTATAGTGCCTACAGGTGTGAGCAATCAGCCCCAGCATTTT.

Within the sample, this clone is medium-sized (0.01 to 0.1%). The J gene is TRBJ2-5, the V gene TRBV20-1; TRBD2 matches 12 bases. V shed 6 bases and J 3 bases; nucleotides not matched to a gene: 17. The CDR3 loop spans 18 amino acids. CDR1 and CDR2 from the germline V gene are DFQATT and SNEGSKA (reference sequence). Here the CDR3 DNA reads TGCAGTGCCAGGGTGCTAGCGGGAGGGGGGGGCTTTAAAGAGACCCAGTACTTC. Protein: CSARVLAGGGGFKETQYF.

The chain is built from TRBV6-2 or TRBV6-3 and TRBJ2-2; 8 positions match TRBD1. Germline CDR1 MNHEY, CDR2 SVGEGT. Losses at the gene ends were 6 bases for V and 4 bases for J; bases not matched to a gene: 25. There are 21 residues in the CDR3. The chain's CDR3 is CASRRPFIPRGRSDGTGELFF. Written as DNA, the CDR3 is TGTGCCAGCAGACGGCCCTTCATACCCAGGGGGCGATCGGATGGCACCGGGGAGCTGTTTTTT.

This clone was recorded many times. This chain connects TRBV3-1 to TRBJ2-6, with D possibly TRBD1 on 5 matching bases. The V and J ends lost 2 bases and 0 bases respectively, with 14 bases between them. The CDR3 runs to 18 residues. Per the germline V gene, CDR1 is LGHDT and CDR2 is YNNKEL (reference sequence). The CDR3 spells CASSQRQRMVSGANVLTF. The CDR3 nucleotides are TGTGCCAGCAGCCAAAGACAGAGAATGGTCTCTGGGGCCAACGTCCTGACTTTC.

In this sample, this clone turned up many times. The V call is TRBV29-1, the J call TRBJ2-6; the D is unclear. Trimming pared 4 bases from V and 3 bases from J, leaving 10 bases between. Germline values: CDR1 SQVTM, CDR2 ANQGSEA. The CDR3 covers 14 residues. CDR3 loop: CSVGSLNGANVLTF. As DNA, the CDR3 is TGCAGCGTTGGTAGTCTCAATGGGGCCAACGTCCTGACTTTC.

This clone has just a few counts. The CDR3 here is CASSAPGSADTQYF. The DNA of the CDR3 is TGTGCCAGCAGTGCGCCGGGGTCGGCAGATACGCAGTATTTT. The rearrangement uses TRBV6-1 and TRBJ2-3; possible D gene TRBD2, 5 bases. Trimming removed 4 bases at V and 4 bases at J, with 12 bases between. Per germline, CDR1 MNHNS and CDR2 SASEGT. The CDR3 is 14 residues long.